This T cell receptor (beta chain) was identified during a study of shared clonotypes between healthy human individuals. Study at large: Per-donor plates numbered three CD4 naive, three CD4 memory, two CD8 naive and one CD8 memory.

As regards this clone: Antigen unknown.

Measured with immunoSEQ multiplex PCR; TCRdb has only the in-frame clones, and not every one. The data hold about 2.2 million clones, with around 93% observed a single time. CD8 cells regarded as naive lacked CD45RO, were positively chosen for CCR7, and omitted terminally differentiated effector memory CD45RA+ cells. The CDR3 has 12 amino acids. V was pared by 3 bases and J by 8 bases, with 8 bases between. Germline V gene sequence: CDR1 KGHSY, CDR2 FQNENV. Regarding the study as a whole: Clonotype sharing among donors was thought likely to change with sequencing depth. Researchers found naive subsets generally carried larger estimated richness than memory subsets.

The sequenced material came from naive CD8+ T cells from PBMCs. This TCR derives from a man aged 18 to 30 in good health. Some clones in this sample may be carry-over from other donors' samples. The genes are TRBV16 and TRBJ1-5; D call uncertain. CDR3 in amino acids: CASSHIRKPQHF. For the CDR3, the DNA is TGTGCCAGCAGCCACATCCGTAAGCCCCAGCATTTT.